The 9 T cell receptor beta chains below come from one sample, sequenced in a study of OX40 agonist ivuxolimab in advanced cancers. The repertoire was sequenced with immunoSEQ multiplex PCR; TCRdb's copy has only in-frame clones and lacks some. The table records around 70,000 clones, 65% to 85% of them present only once. Material: CD4+ or CD8+ T cells sorted from blood, obtained in a trial of the OX40 agonist ivuxolimab. Receptors were obtained from an adult with an advanced solid tumor such as melanoma, head and neck, liver or kidney cancer.

The gene calls are TRBV7-2 and TRBJ2-5; 7 bases align to TRBD2. CDR1 and CDR2 from the germline V gene are SGHTA and FQGNSA. V was pared by 1 base and J by 5 bases, with 7 bases of the junction left unmatched. This CDR3 spans 15 amino acids. CDR3 DNA sequence: TGTGCCAGCAGCTTAGATTCGCGCGGGAGTGAGACCCAGTACTTC. Residues: CASSLDSRGSETQYF.

The table lists this clone with a count of one. V is TRBV25-1 and J is TRBJ2-3, with a weak D call TRBD2 (5 bases). With 1 base removed from V and 4 bases from J, the gap between germline ends came to 12 bases. The CDR3 contains 15 residues. Germline V gives CDR1 MGHDK, CDR2 SYGVNS. The CDR3 reads CASSESRKGADTQYF. CDR3 DNA sequence: TGTGCCAGCAGTGAATCGAGGAAGGGAGCAGATACGCAGTATTTT.

The chain employs TRBV7-9 and TRBJ1-2, with a possible D match to TRBD1 (5 bases). This CDR3 comprises 15 residues. V dropped 2 bases and J dropped 8 bases, with 18 bases sitting between them. Germline V lookup: CDR1 SEHNR, CDR2 FQNEAQ (reference sequence). In DNA, the CDR3 is TGTGCCAGCAGCTTAAGTTCCTGGGACGTGGTAGGCTACACCTTC. Translated: CASSLSSWDVVGYTF.

This chain links TRBV11-3 with TRBJ2-5; D is tentatively TRBD1 or TRBD2 (5 bases each). Deletions cut 5 bases from V and 5 bases from J, with 21 bases between. This CDR3 spans 16 amino acids. Germline lookup yields CDR1 SGHNT and CDR2 YENEEA. The CDR3, as DNA: TGTGCCAGCAGCCTGGGTCGCGTGAGGGGAAGTGAGACCCAGTACTTC. Protein product: CASSLGRVRGSETQYF.

In DNA, the CDR3 is TGTGCCAGCTCGCGTACCGGGACTAGCAGTGGATCCTACGAGCAGTACTTC. This encodes CASSRTGTSSGSYEQYF. This chain links TRBV18 with TRBJ2-7; 9 nucleotides agree with TRBD2. The J segment lost 1 base and the V segment lost 6 bases, leaving 13 bases of the junction unmatched. Per the germline V gene, CDR1 is KGHSH and CDR2 is LQKENI. This CDR3 spans 17 amino acids.

V gene TRBV7-9 combines with J gene TRBJ1-4; 8 nucleotides align to TRBD1. V gave up 5 bases and J gave up 6 bases; unmatched junction bases: 5. The length of the CDR3 is 14 residues. Germline V lookup: CDR1 SEHNR, CDR2 FQNEAQ (reference sequence). Here the CDR3 reads CASSRQGIDEKLFF. CDR3 nucleotides: TGTGCCAGCAGCCGACAGGGGATTGATGAAAAACTGTTTTTT.

The table lists this clone with a few counts. Sequence at one end of the junction differs from germline and may be a read error. The chain is built from TRBV7-7 and TRBJ2-1, with 9 bases fitting TRBD2. The germline V gene has CDR1 SSHAT and CDR2 FNYEAQ (reference sequence). The CDR3 has 15 amino acids. Here the CDR3 reads CASSLGSGGYNEQFF. The DNA for the CDR3 is TGTGCTAGCAGCTTAGGTAGCGGGGGTTACAATGAGCAGTTCTTC.

The J gene is TRBJ1-5, the V gene TRBV27, with no clear D. V dropped 0 bases and J dropped 6 bases, with 12 bases sitting between them. Germline V gives CDR1 MNHEY, CDR2 SMNVEV (reference sequence). The CDR3 length is 15 residues. The CDR3 reads CASSLSALVGQPQHF. Here the CDR3 DNA reads TGTGCCAGCAGTTTATCGGCCTTGGTAGGTCAGCCCCAGCATTTT.

V usage is TRBV7-3 and J usage is TRBJ1-2, with TRBD1 matching over 8 bases. In germline, CDR1 is SGHTA, CDR2 FQGTGA. Trimming cost V 5 bases and J 8 bases; bases outside gene matches: 4. This CDR3 has 12 residues. This CDR3 reads CASSPDRGGYTF. In DNA form, the CDR3 reads TGTGCCAGCAGCCCAGACAGGGGCGGCTACACCTTC.